The 8 T cell receptor beta chains presented below share a single source sample, sequenced in a study of beta chain features in type 1 diabetes. The entirety of the isolated RNA underwent reverse transcription, so expressed TCRB transcripts were sequenced. Sequencing used immunoSEQ multiplex PCR; TCRdb keeps in-frame clones, though not all of them. Altogether just over 600,000 clones are present, roughly 15% being singletons, with the ten largest covering about 0.097%. The sequenced sample was naive CD4+ T cells from blood. The receptor set was obtained from a man aged 18 to 29 in good health.

In this sample, this clone turned up a few times. The J gene is TRBJ2-5, the V gene TRBV9; 7 positions match TRBD1. From germline, CDR1 is SGDLS and CDR2 YYNGEE. The CDR3 has 16 amino acids. After removal of 0 bases from V and 5 bases from J, the junction contained 10 bases not matched to a gene. The CDR3 sequence is CASSVAPGRGSETQYF. The CDR3 coding sequence is TGTGCCAGCAGCGTAGCACCAGGCAGGGGGTCGGAGACCCAGTACTTC.

The rearrangement links TRBV2 to TRBJ2-2; the D is unclear. This CDR3 comprises 14 residues. CDR1 and CDR2 from the germline V gene are SNHLY and FYNNEI. Trimming removed 5 bases from V and 7 bases from J, with 14 bases in between. In DNA, the CDR3 is TGTGCCAGCAGTCGAGACCGCCCCGGCGGGGAGCTGTTTTTT. Its protein product is CASSRDRPGGELFF.

This clone was seen only a few times. V is TRBV5-1 and J is TRBJ2-3; no firm D call. Between the trimmed V and J ends, which lost 2 bases and 3 bases, there was a span of 10 bases. The CDR3 has 14 residues. The germline CDR1 and CDR2 sequences are SGHRS and YFSETQ. The CDR3 DNA sequence: TGCGCCAGCAGCTTAGGCCTCAGGACAGATACGCAGTATTTT. It is translated as CASSLGLRTDTQYF.

The chain combines TRBV9 with TRBJ2-1, with no clear D. The ends were cut back, 4 bases at V and 10 bases at J, with 12 bases in the middle. The CDR3 runs to 12 residues. Germline V CDR1 and CDR2: SGDLS, YYNGEE. CDR3 residues: CASSTRFNEQFF. The CDR3 DNA is TGTGCCAGCAGCACCAGGTTTAACGAGCAGTTCTTC. The full variable domain, rest sourced from reference TRBV9 and TRBJ2-1, is DSGVTQTPKHLITATGQRVTLRCSPRSGDLSVYWYQQSLDQGLQFLIQYYNGEERAKGNILERFSAQQFPDLHSELNLSSLELGDSALYFCASSTRFNEQFFGPGTRLTVL.

This clone was counted only a few times. The chain is built from TRBV7-9 and TRBJ2-5, with unresolved D. The V gene's germline CDR1 is SEHNR and CDR2 FQNEAQ (reference sequence). This CDR3 region has 13 residues. V was clipped by 5 bases and J by 0 bases, with 7 bases between them. The CDR3 here is CASSHSNQETQYF. Written as DNA, the CDR3 is TGTGCCAGCAGCCATTCAAACCAAGAGACCCAGTACTTC.

This chain connects TRBV13 to TRBJ2-3; 14 bases fit TRBD2. CDR1 PRHDT and CDR2 FYEKMQ come from the germline V gene (reference sequence). This CDR3 contains 18 residues. The V and J ends lost 5 bases and 0 bases, in that order; junction bases with no gene match: 7. CDR3 sequence reads: CASSIGLAGGISTDTQYF. CDR3 DNA: TGTGCCAGCAGCATCGGACTAGCGGGGGGTATTAGCACAGATACGCAGTATTTT.

The sample holds a few counts of this clone. The chain is built from TRBV6-5 and TRBJ1-1; D remains unclear. Germline assignment: CDR1 MNHEY and CDR2 SVGAGI. Trimming cost V 4 bases and J 7 bases, with 16 bases left between them. This CDR3 region has 14 residues. The chain's CDR3 is CASSLAAQSYEAFF. CDR3 DNA: TGTGCCAGCAGTTTAGCAGCACAAAGTTATGAAGCTTTCTTT.

This chain connects TRBV6-6 to TRBJ2-3, with D perhaps matching TRBD2 (6 bases). The CDR3 has 15 residues. Trimming removed 6 bases from V and 3 bases from J, with 16 bases in between. Germline CDR1 and CDR2: MNHNY and SVGAGI (reference sequence). The CDR3 region is CASREGTRGTDTQYF. CDR3 nucleotide sequence: TGTGCCAGCAGGGAGGGGACCAGAGGGACAGATACGCAGTATTTT.